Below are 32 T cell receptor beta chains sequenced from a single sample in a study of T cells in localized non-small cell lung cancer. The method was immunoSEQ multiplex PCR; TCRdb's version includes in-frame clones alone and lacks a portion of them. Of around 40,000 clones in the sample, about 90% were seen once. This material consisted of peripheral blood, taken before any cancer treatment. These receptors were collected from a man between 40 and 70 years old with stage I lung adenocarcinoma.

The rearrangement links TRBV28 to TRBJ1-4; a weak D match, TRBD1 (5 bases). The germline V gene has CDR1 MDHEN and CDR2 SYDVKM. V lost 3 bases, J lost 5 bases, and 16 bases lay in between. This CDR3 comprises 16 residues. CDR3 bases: TGTGCCAGCAGTTTTTGGGATGGGGCGGCGAATGAAAAACTGTTTTTT. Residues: CASSFWDGAANEKLFF.

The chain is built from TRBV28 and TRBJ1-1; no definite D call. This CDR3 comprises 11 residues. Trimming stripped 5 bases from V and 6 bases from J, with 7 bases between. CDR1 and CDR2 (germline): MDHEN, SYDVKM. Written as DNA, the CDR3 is TGTGCCAGCAGTGACTCCCCTGAAGCTTTCTTT. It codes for CASSDSPEAFF.

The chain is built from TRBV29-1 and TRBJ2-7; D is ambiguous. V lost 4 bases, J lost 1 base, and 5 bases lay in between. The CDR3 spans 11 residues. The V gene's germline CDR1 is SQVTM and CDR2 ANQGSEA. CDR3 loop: CSVVRSYEQYF. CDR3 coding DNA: TGCAGCGTTGTGAGGTCCTACGAGCAGTACTTC.

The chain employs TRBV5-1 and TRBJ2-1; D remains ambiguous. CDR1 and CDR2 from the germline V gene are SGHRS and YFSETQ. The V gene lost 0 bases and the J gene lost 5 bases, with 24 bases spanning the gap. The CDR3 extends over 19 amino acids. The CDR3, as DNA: TGCGCCAGCAGCTTGGGTGGTGTGACCCTCAAATGGAGTCACAATGAGCAGTTCTTC. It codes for CASSLGGVTLKWSHNEQFF.

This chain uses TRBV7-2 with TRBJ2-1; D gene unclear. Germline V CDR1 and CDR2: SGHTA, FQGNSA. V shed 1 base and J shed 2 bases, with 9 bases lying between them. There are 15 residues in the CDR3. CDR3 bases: TGTGCCAGCAGCTTAGGGGTTAGTACCTACAATGAGCAGTTCTTC. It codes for CASSLGVSTYNEQFF.

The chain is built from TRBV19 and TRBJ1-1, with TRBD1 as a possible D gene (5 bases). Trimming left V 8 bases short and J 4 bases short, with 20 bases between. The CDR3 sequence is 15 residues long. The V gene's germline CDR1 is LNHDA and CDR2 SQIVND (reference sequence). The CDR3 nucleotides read TGTGCCAGTGCGGCCTACGGGGCGAGGGCCACTGAAGCTTTCTTT. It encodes CASAAYGARATEAFF.

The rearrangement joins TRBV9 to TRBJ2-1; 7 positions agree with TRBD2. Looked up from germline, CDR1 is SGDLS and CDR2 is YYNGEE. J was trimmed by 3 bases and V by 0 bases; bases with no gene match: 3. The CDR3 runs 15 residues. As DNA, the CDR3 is TGTGCCAGCAGCGTAGTACTAGCGAACTACAATGAGCAGTTCTTC. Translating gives CASSVVLANYNEQFF.

The CDR3 protein is CSHRGYTEAFF. CDR3 in DNA: TGCAGTCACAGGGGGTACACTGAAGCTTTCTTT. The rearrangement uses TRBV20-1 and TRBJ1-1; 8 nucleotides match TRBD1. After removal of 8 bases from V and 3 bases from J, the junction contained 2 bases not matched to a gene. The CDR3 has 11 amino acids. Germline CDR1 reads DFQATT; CDR2 reads SNEGSKA (reference sequence).

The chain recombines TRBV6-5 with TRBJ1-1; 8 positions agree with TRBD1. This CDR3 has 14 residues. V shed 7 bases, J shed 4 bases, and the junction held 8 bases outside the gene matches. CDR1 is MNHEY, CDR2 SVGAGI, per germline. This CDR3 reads CASNQDRAGTEAFF. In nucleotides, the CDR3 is TGTGCCAGCAACCAGGACAGGGCGGGCACTGAAGCTTTCTTT.

In DNA form, the CDR3 reads TGCGCCAGCAGCTTTGGACCGAATCAGCCCCAGCATTTT. It is translated as CASSFGPNQPQHF. J is TRBJ1-5 and V is TRBV5-1; D is unclear. The CDR3 runs to 13 residues. Germline CDR1 and CDR2: SGHRS and YFSETQ. V was cut by 2 bases and J by 4 bases, with 7 bases left in between.

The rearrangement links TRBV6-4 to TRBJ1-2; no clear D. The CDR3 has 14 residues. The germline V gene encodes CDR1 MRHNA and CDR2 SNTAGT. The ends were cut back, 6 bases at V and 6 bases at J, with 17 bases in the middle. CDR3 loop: CASSARAFGDGYTF. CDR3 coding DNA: TGTGCCAGCAGCGCTCGGGCCTTTGGGGATGGCTACACCTTC.

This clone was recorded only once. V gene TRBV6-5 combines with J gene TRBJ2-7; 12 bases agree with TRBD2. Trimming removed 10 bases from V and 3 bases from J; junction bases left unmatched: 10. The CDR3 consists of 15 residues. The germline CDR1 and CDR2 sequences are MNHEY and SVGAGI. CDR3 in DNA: TGTGCCACAGGGGGGACTAGCGGGTCAATCTACGAGCAGTACTTC. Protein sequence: CATGGTSGSIYEQYF.

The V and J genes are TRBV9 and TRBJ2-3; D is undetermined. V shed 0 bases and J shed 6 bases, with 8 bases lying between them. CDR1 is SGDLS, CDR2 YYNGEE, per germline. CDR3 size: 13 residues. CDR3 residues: CASSVVLSDTQYF. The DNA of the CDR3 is TGTGCCAGCAGCGTAGTACTGAGCGATACGCAGTATTTT.

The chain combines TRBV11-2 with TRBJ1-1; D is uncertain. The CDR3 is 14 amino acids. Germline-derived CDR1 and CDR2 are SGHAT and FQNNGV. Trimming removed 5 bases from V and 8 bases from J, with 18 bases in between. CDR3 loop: CASSPKGAAAEAFF. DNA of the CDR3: TGTGCCAGCAGCCCAAAGGGAGCGGCAGCGGAAGCTTTCTTT. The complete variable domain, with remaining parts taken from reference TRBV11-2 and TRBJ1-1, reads EAGVAQSPRYKIIEKRQSVAFWCNPISGHATLYWYQQILGQGPKLLIQFQNNGVVDDSQLPKDRFSAERLKGVDSTLKIQPAKLEDSAVYLCASSPKGAAAEAFFGQGTRLTVV.

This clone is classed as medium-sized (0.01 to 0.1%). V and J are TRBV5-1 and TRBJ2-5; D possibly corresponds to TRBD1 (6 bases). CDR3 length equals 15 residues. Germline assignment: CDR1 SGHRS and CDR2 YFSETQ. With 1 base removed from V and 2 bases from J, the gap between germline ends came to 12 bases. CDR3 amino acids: CASSLQGHEQETQYF. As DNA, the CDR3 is TGCGCCAGCAGCTTGCAGGGACACGAACAAGAGACCCAGTACTTC.

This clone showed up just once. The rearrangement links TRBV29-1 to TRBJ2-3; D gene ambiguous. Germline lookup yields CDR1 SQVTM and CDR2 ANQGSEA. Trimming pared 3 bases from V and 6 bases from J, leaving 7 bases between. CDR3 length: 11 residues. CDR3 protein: CSVEVRDTQYF. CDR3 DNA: TGCAGCGTTGAGGTCCGGGATACGCAGTATTTT.

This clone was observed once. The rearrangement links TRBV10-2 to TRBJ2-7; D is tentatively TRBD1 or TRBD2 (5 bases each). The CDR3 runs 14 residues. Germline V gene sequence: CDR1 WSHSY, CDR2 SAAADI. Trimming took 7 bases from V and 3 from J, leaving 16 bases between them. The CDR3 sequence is CASIGGRGIYEQYF. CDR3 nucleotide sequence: TGCGCCAGCATTGGGGGACGGGGTATCTACGAGCAGTACTTC.

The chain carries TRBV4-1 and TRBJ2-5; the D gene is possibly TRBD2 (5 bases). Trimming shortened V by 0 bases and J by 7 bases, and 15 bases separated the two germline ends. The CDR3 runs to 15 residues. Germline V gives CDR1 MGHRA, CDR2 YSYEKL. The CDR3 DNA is TGCGCCAGCAGCCAAGATCGAGGGAGCGAGGGGACCCAGTACTTC. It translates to CASSQDRGSEGTQYF.

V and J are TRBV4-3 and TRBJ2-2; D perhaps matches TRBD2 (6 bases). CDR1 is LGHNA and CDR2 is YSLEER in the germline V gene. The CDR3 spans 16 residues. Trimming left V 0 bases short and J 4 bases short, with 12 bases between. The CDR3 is CASSQDPGEVTGELFF. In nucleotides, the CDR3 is TGCGCCAGCAGCCAAGATCCGGGAGAGGTCACCGGGGAGCTGTTTTTT.

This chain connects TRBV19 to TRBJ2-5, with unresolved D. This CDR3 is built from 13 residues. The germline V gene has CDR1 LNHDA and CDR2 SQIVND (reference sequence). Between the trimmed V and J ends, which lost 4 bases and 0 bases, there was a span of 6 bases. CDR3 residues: CASSSRNQETQYF. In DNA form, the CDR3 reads TGTGCCAGTAGTAGTAGGAACCAAGAGACCCAGTACTTC. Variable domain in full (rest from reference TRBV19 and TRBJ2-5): DGGITQSPKYLFRKEGQNVTLSCEQNLNHDAMYWYRQDPGQGLRLIYYSQIVNDFQKGDIAEGYSVSREKKESFPLTVTSAQKNPTAFYLCASSSRNQETQYFGPGTRLLVL.

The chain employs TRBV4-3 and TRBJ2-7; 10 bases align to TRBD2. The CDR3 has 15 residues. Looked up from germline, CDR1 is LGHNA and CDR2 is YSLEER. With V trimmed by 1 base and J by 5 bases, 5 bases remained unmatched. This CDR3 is CASSQVLAGVHEQYF. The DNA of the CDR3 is TGCGCCAGCAGCCAAGTCCTAGCGGGAGTCCACGAGCAGTACTTC.

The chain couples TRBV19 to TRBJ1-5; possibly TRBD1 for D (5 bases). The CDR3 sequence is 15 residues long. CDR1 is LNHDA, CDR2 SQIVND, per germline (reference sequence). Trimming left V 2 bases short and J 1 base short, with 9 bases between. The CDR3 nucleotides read TGTGCCAGTAGTATACAGGCAGGGAGCAATCAGCCCCAGCATTTT. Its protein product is CASSIQAGSNQPQHF.

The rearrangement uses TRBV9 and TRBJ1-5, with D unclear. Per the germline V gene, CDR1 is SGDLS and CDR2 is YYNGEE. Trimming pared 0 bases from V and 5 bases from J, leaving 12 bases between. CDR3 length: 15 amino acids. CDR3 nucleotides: TGTGCCAGCAGCGTAGATGGAGACGGCTATCAGCCCCAGCATTTT. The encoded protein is CASSVDGDGYQPQHF.

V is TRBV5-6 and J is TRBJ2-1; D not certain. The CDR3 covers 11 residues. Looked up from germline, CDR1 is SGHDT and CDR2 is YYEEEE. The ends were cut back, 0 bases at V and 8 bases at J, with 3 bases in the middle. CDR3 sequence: CASSLADEQFF. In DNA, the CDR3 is TGTGCCAGCAGCTTGGCCGATGAGCAGTTCTTC.

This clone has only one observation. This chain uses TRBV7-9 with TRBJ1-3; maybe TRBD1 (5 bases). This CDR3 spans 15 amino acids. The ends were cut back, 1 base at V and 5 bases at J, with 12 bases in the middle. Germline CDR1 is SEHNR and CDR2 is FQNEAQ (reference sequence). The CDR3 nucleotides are TGTGCCAGCAGCTTAGGTAGACAGTGGCGAAACACCATATATTTT. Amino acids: CASSLGRQWRNTIYF.

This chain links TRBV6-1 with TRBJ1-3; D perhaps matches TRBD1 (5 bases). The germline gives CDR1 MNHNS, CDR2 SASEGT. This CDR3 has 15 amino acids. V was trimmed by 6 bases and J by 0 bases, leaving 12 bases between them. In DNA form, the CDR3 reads TGTGCCAGCAGCCCTGACAGTAACTCTGGAAACACCATATATTTT. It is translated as CASSPDSNSGNTIYF.

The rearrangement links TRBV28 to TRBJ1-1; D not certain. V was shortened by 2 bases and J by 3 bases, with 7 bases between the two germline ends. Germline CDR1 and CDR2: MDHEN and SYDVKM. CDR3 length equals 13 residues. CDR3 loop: CASSLIVDTEAFF. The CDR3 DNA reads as TGTGCCAGCAGTTTAATAGTAGACACTGAAGCTTTCTTT.

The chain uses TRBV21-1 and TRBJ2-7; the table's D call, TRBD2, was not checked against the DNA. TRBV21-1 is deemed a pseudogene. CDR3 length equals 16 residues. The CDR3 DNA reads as TGTGCCAGCAGCAAATTTCGGTCTTCAAGCTCCTACGAGCAGTACTTC. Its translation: CASSKFRSSSSYEQYF.

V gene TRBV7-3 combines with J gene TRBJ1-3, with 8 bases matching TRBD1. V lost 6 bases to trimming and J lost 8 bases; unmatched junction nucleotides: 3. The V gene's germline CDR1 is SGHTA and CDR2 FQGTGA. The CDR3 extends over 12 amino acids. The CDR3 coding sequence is TGTGCCAGCAGGTCAGGGGGCCACACCATATATTTT. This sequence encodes CASRSGGHTIYF.

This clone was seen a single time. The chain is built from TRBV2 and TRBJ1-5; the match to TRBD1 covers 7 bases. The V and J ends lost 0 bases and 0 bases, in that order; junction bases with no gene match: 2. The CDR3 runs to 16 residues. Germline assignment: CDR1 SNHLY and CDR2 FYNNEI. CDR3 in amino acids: CASSEAGQSSNQPQHF. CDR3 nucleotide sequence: TGTGCCAGCAGTGAAGCGGGACAGAGTAGCAATCAGCCCCAGCATTTT. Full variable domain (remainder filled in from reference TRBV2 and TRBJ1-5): EPEVTQTPSHQVTQMGQEVILRCVPISNHLYFYWYRQILGQKVEFLVSFYNNEISEKSEIFDDQFSVERPDGSNFTLKIRSTKLEDSAMYFCASSEAGQSSNQPQHFGDGTRLSIL.

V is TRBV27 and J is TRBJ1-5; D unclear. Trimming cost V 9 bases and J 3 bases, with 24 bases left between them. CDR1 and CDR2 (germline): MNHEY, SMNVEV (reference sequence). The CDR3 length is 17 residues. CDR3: CASLPSYTARFNQPQHF. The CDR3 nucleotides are TGTGCCAGTTTACCCTCTTATACGGCCAGGTTCAATCAGCCCCAGCATTTT.

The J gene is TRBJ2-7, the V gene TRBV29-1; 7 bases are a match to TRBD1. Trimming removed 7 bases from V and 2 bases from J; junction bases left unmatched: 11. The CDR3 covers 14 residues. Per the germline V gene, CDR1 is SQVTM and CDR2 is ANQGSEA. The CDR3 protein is CSASRQGATYEQYF. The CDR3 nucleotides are TGCAGCGCCAGCAGACAGGGAGCAACCTACGAGCAGTACTTC.